This passage covers 30 T cell receptor beta chains from one sample sequenced in a study of CD8 T cells in Susac syndrome. RNA was extracted with the RNeasy kit, and a quantity of roughly 0.45 to 1 ug was reverse transcribed using random hexamers. TCRdb fed the immunoSEQ multiplex PCR reads into MiXCR, producing one record per CDR3 protein. This table has 200,000 to 300,000 distinct CDR3 sequences, 96% appearing once. Sequencing was carried out using CD4+ T cells from PBMCs. These receptors were obtained from a human donor with Susac syndrome.

This chain joins TRBV6-5 and TRBJ2-5; D tentatively reads TRBD1 or TRBD2 (5 bases each). This CDR3 region has 12 residues. CDR1 MNHEY and CDR2 SVGAGI come from the germline V gene. The germline V and J ends were trimmed by 5 bases and 5 bases, with 9 bases remaining between them. CDR3 sequence reads: CASSRGVETQYF. The CDR3 coding sequence is TGTGCCAGCAGTCGGGGCGTCGAGACCCAGTACTTC.

The sample holds a few counts of this clonotype. V is TRBV20-1 and J is TRBJ1-5; D is uncertain. The germline V gene encodes CDR1 DFQATT and CDR2 SNEGSKA (reference sequence). V was clipped by 3 bases and J by 1 base, with 4 bases between them. This CDR3 region has 12 residues. In DNA form, the CDR3 reads TGCAGTGCTAGGAGGAGCAATCAGCCCCAGCATTTT. Its translation is CSARRSNQPQHF.

The chain carries TRBV6-5 and TRBJ2-7, with no clear D. The CDR3 is 13 amino acids. Germline V gene sequence: CDR1 MNHEY, CDR2 SVGAGI. The V and J ends lost 8 bases and 0 bases respectively, with 11 bases between them. The CDR3 DNA reads as TGTGCCAGCTTTGGACCGAGCTCCTACGAGCAGTACTTC. This encodes CASFGPSSYEQYF.

The rearrangement uses TRBV12-3 or TRBV12-4 and TRBJ2-7; D might be TRBD2 (5 bases). The CDR3 totals 16 residues. V dropped 4 bases and J dropped 7 bases, with 23 bases sitting between them. For the CDR3, the DNA is TGTGCCAGCAGTTCCCACTATGGCCAGGTGCCGGGGGAGCAGTACTTC. This codes for CASSSHYGQVPGEQYF.

The V gene is TRBV14, the J gene TRBJ1-1; D uncertain. This CDR3 is 15 amino acids long. V shed 0 bases and J shed 10 bases, with 18 bases lying between them. Germline loops: CDR1 SGHDN, CDR2 FVKESK. The DNA of the CDR3 is TGTGCCAGCAGCCAAGACCCCACAGTACTGTCGGGAGCTTTCTTT. Residues: CASSQDPTVLSGAFF.

CDR3 DNA: TGTGCCTGGAAGGGTTCTGAGACCCAGTACTTC. Its protein is CAWKGSETQYF. The V call is TRBV30, the J call TRBJ2-5; D is ambiguous. The ends were cut back, 4 bases at V and 5 bases at J, with 8 bases in the middle. CDR3 length: 11 amino acids. Per germline, CDR1 GTSNPN and CDR2 SVGIG (reference sequence).

This sequence joins TRBV5-4 and TRBJ2-7; 13 bases match TRBD2. With 0 bases clipped from V and 2 bases from J, the junction kept 2 bases outside the gene matches. The CDR3 is 16 amino acids. The V gene's germline CDR1 is SGHNT and CDR2 YYREEE (reference sequence). The DNA of the CDR3 is TGTGCCAGCAGCTTGGGGGGACTAGCGGGAACCTACGAGCAGTACTTC. Protein: CASSLGGLAGTYEQYF.

The chain is built from TRBV6-2 or TRBV6-3 and TRBJ1-2; D remains ambiguous. V lost 2 bases, J lost 7 bases, and 11 bases lay in between. The V gene's germline CDR1 is MNHEY and CDR2 SVGEGT. CDR3 size: 13 residues. CDR3 protein: CASSYQAVVGYTF. The CDR3 nucleotides are TGTGCCAGCAGTTACCAGGCAGTCGTTGGCTACACCTTC.

J is TRBJ2-1 and V is TRBV20-1, with D hard to call. The ends were cut back, 3 bases at V and 10 bases at J, with 10 bases in the middle. The CDR3 spans 11 residues. The V gene's germline CDR1 is DFQATT and CDR2 SNEGSKA (reference sequence). The chain's CDR3 is CSARYLYEQFF. In DNA form, the CDR3 reads TGCAGTGCTAGGTACCTCTACGAGCAGTTCTTC.

The chain is built from TRBV7-3 and TRBJ2-5; a possible D gene is TRBD1 (5 bases). CDR3 size: 15 residues. Trimming stripped 3 bases from V and 2 bases from J, with 13 bases between. Looked up from germline, CDR1 is SGHTA and CDR2 is FQGTGA. The CDR3 protein is CASSFGAGLQETQYF. CDR3 nucleotide sequence: TGTGCCAGCAGCTTTGGGGCAGGGCTTCAAGAGACCCAGTACTTC.

The genes are TRBV9 and TRBJ2-3; D is uncertain. V was trimmed by 1 base and J by 0 bases, leaving 6 bases between them. CDR1 and CDR2 from the germline V gene are SGDLS and YYNGEE. CDR3 length: 14 amino acids. CDR3 DNA: TGTGCCAGCAGCGTATTTGCTAGCACAGATACGCAGTATTTT. This sequence encodes CASSVFASTDTQYF.

The chain recombines TRBV12-3 or TRBV12-4 with TRBJ1-2; 7 positions agree with TRBD1. V lost 6 bases to trimming and J lost 8 bases; unmatched junction nucleotides: 12. CDR3 length: 14 residues. Here the CDR3 reads CASRLGGALGGYTF. The CDR3 DNA reads TGTGCCAGCAGGCTAGGGGGCGCGTTGGGGGGCTACACCTTC.

The chain has TRBV15 and TRBJ2-5; 9 bases line up with TRBD2. With 7 bases clipped from V and 4 bases from J, the junction kept 10 bases outside the gene matches. Germline V CDR1 and CDR2: LNHNV, YYDKDF (reference sequence). CDR3 length: 15 residues. CDR3 coding DNA: TGTGCCACCACGTCGGCGGGAGGGCCGTTAGAGACCCAGTACTTC. It translates to CATTSAGGPLETQYF. Drawing the rest from reference TRBV15 and TRBJ2-5, the complete variable domain is DAMVIQNPRYQVTQFGKPVTLSCSQTLNHNVMYWYQQKSSQAPKLLFHYYDKDFNNEADTPDNFQSRRPNTSFCFLDIRSPGLGDTAMYLCATTSAGGPLETQYFGPGTRLLVL.

The rearrangement links TRBV7-3 to TRBJ2-1; 9 bases agree with TRBD2. This CDR3 comprises 16 residues. After removal of 0 bases from V and 8 bases from J, the junction contained 8 bases not matched to a gene. The germline gives CDR1 SGHTA, CDR2 FQGTGA. The CDR3 DNA reads as TGTGCCAGCAGCTTAACTGTGGCGGGAGGGCCCGATGAGCAGTTCTTC. It yields the protein CASSLTVAGGPDEQFF.

The V and J genes are TRBV30 and TRBJ2-7; tentative D call: TRBD2 (5 bases). There are 12 residues in the CDR3. Trimming cost V 3 bases and J 4 bases, with 10 bases left between them. Germline CDR1 is GTSNPN and CDR2 is SVGIG (reference sequence). CDR3 protein: CAWSRGPYEQYF. The CDR3 nucleotides read TGTGCCTGGAGCCGCGGGCCATACGAGCAGTACTTC.

The genes are TRBV24-1 and TRBJ1-1; TRBD1 matches at 7 bases. V trimming: 5 bases; J trimming: 4 bases; junction bases outside the gene matches: 3. The length of the CDR3 is 13 residues. Germline V gene lookup returns CDR1 KGHDR and CDR2 SFDVKD. The CDR3 DNA sequence: TGTGCCACCAGTGCCCCAGGGGGCACTGAAGCTTTCTTT. Encoded protein: CATSAPGGTEAFF.

This clonotype has just one count. CDR3 bases: TGTGCCAGCAGTAAGACCACCTCCGGGACAGGCACAAATGAGCAGTTCTTC. Translating gives CASSKTTSGTGTNEQFF. The chain has TRBV2 and TRBJ2-1; 8 bases line up with TRBD1. J lost 7 bases, V lost 5 bases, and 16 bases had no gene match. Germline-derived CDR1 and CDR2 are SNHLY and FYNNEI. The CDR3 runs to 17 residues.

The rearrangement joins TRBV18 to TRBJ1-2; TRBD1 is a possible D gene (5 bases). Germline V gene sequence: CDR1 KGHSH, CDR2 LQKENI. V gave up 3 bases and J gave up 4 bases, with 15 bases separating them. The CDR3 is 15 residues long. The DNA of the CDR3 is TGTGCCAGCTCACCGTACGGGCAGGGAGCCTATGGCTACACCTTC. This translates into CASSPYGQGAYGYTF.

The rearrangement uses TRBV7-9 and TRBJ1-1; 8 nucleotides line up with TRBD1. Germline CDR1 is SEHNR and CDR2 is FQNEAQ (reference sequence). The junction had 14 bases not matched to a gene; V was cut back by 6 bases and J by 11 bases. There are 14 residues in the CDR3. Here the CDR3 reads CASSASGQARVAFF. The CDR3 bases are TGTGCCAGCAGTGCCTCGGGACAGGCCCGGGTTGCTTTCTTT. Drawing the rest from reference TRBV7-9 and TRBJ1-1, the complete variable domain is DTGVSQNPRHKITKRGQNVTFRCDPISEHNRLYWYRQTLGQGPEFLTYFQNEAQLEKSRLLSDRFSAERPKGSFSTLEIQRTEQGDSAMYLCASSASGQARVAFFGQGTRLTVV.

This clonotype was seen just once. The rearrangement joins TRBV12-3 or TRBV12-4 to TRBJ1-1; TRBD1 aligns across 8 bases. The CDR3 is 11 amino acids. J was trimmed by 11 bases and V by 4 bases; bases with no gene match: 3. The CDR3 nucleotides are TGTGCCAGCAGTTACCGGGACAGGGCTTTCTTT. This encodes CASSYRDRAFF.

This clonotype was recorded only once. V usage is TRBV13 and J usage is TRBJ2-1; D ambiguous. Germline loops: CDR1 PRHDT, CDR2 FYEKMQ (reference sequence). This CDR3 contains 14 residues. V was pared by 5 bases and J by 3 bases, with 11 bases between. CDR3: CASSIRRIYNEQFF. CDR3 in DNA: TGTGCCAGCAGCATTAGACGAATCTACAATGAGCAGTTCTTC.

The rearrangement links TRBV14 to TRBJ2-1; perhaps D is TRBD1 or TRBD2 (5 bases each). CDR3 length equals 17 residues. Trimming pared 3 bases from V and 3 bases from J, leaving 18 bases between. Germline-derived CDR1 and CDR2 are SGHDN and FVKESK. Here the CDR3 reads CASSQSLGPEYYNEQFF. The CDR3 bases are TGTGCCAGCAGCCAGTCCTTGGGACCCGAATACTACAATGAGCAGTTCTTC.

The rearrangement joins TRBV6-2 or TRBV6-3 to TRBJ1-1; perhaps TRBD1 as D (6 bases). Trimming pared 5 bases from V and 4 bases from J, leaving 11 bases between. CDR1 is MNHEY and CDR2 is SVGEGT in the germline V gene. CDR3 size: 13 residues. The CDR3 sequence is CASSTRDTTEAFF. Written as DNA, the CDR3 is TGTGCCAGCAGTACCCGGGACACCACTGAAGCTTTCTTT.

V gene TRBV30 combines with J gene TRBJ1-2; TRBD1 is a possible D gene (5 bases). The CDR3 contains 15 residues. CDR1 GTSNPN and CDR2 SVGIG come from the germline V gene (reference sequence). V was cut by 2 bases and J by 4 bases, with 17 bases left in between. The CDR3 is CAWSRGGTYPYGYTF. The CDR3 nucleotides are TGTGCCTGGAGTCGGGGCGGTACTTACCCCTATGGCTACACCTTC.

The chain joins TRBV24-1 to TRBJ1-2; D is uncertain. Germline CDR1 KGHDR, CDR2 SFDVKD. There are 15 residues in the CDR3. Trimming cost V 3 bases and J 9 bases, with 19 bases left between them. For the CDR3, the DNA is TGTGCCACCAGTGATGGCATCCGGGCCTTCGACAGCTACACCTTC. Protein sequence: CATSDGIRAFDSYTF.

The rearrangement joins TRBV21-1 to TRBJ2-5; the table's D call, TRBD1, has no DNA check behind it. TRBV21-1 is a documented pseudogene. The CDR3 is 12 amino acids. CDR3 region: CASPGTEETQYF. CDR3 sequence (DNA): TGTGCCAGCCCTGGGACAGAAGAGACCCAGTACTTC.

The chain combines TRBV11-3 with TRBJ2-2; no reliable D call. The CDR3 length is 11 residues. Trimming pared 10 bases from V and 5 bases from J, leaving 8 bases between. The germline V gene has CDR1 SGHNT and CDR2 YENEEA. The CDR3, as DNA: TGTGCCACCGAAAAAACCGGGGAGCTGTTTTTT. The encoded protein is CATEKTGELFF.

V usage is TRBV7-2 and J usage is TRBJ1-1; D is ambiguous. This CDR3 has 14 residues. CDR1 and CDR2 from the germline V gene are SGHTA and FQGNSA. Between the trimmed V and J ends, which lost 5 bases and 5 bases, there was a span of 15 bases. Here the CDR3 DNA reads TGTGCCAGCAGCCTCACGGGGTCGGGGACTGAAGCTTTCTTT. Amino acids: CASSLTGSGTEAFF. Full variable domain (rest looked up from reference TRBV7-2 and TRBJ1-1): GAGVSQSPSNKVTEKGKDVELRCDPISGHTALYWYRQSLGQGLEFLIYFQGNSAPDKSGLPSDRFSAERTGGSVSTLTIQRTQQEDSAVYLCASSLTGSGTEAFFGQGTRLTVV.

CDR3 region: CSASPKADYGYTF. Written as DNA, the CDR3 is TGCAGTGCTAGCCCCAAGGCGGACTATGGCTACACCTTC. The chain links TRBV20-1 to TRBJ1-2; D gene unclear. Trimming shortened V by 3 bases and J by 3 bases, and 11 bases separated the two germline ends. The CDR3 runs to 13 residues. From germline, CDR1 is DFQATT and CDR2 SNEGSKA (reference sequence).

The chain has TRBV5-1 and TRBJ2-1; 12 nucleotides match TRBD2. V shed 0 bases, J shed 7 bases, and the junction held 2 bases outside the gene matches. CDR1 and CDR2 (germline): SGHRS, YFSETQ. The CDR3 length is 15 residues. CDR3: CASSLETSGSNEQFF. In DNA, the CDR3 is TGCGCCAGCAGCTTGGAGACTAGCGGGAGTAATGAGCAGTTCTTC.